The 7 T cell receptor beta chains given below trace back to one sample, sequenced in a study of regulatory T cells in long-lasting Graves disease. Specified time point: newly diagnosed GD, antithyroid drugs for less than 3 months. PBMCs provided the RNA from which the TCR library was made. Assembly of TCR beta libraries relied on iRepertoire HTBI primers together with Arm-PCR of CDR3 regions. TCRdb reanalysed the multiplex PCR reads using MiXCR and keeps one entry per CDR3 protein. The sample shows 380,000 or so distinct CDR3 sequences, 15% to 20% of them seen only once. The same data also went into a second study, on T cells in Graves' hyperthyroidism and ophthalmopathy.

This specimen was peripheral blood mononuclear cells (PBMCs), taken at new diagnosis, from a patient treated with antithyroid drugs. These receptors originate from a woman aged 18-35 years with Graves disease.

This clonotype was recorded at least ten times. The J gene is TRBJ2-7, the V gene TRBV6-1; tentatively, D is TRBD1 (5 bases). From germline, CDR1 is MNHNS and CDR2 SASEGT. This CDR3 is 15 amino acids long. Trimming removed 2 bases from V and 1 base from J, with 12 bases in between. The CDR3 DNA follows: TGTGCCAGCAGTGAAACAGGCAGCCGATCCTACGAGCAGTACTTC. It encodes CASSETGSRSYEQYF.

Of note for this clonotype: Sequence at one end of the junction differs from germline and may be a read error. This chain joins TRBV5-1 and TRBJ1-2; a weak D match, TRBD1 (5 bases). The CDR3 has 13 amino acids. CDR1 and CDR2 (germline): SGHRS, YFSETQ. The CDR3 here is CASSHGATNGYTF. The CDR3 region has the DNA TGTGCCAGCAGTCATGGGGCAACCAATGGCTACACCTTC.

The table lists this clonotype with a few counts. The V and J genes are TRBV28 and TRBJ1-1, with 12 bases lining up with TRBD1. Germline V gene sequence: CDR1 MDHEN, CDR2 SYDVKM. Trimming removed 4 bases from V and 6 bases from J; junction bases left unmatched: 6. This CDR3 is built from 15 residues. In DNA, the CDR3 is TGTGCCAGCAGTTCAGCCCGGGACAGGGGGCCTGAAGCTTTCTTT. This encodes CASSSARDRGPEAFF. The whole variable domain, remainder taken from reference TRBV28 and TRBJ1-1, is DVKVTQSSRYLVKRTGEKVFLECVQDMDHENMFWYRQDPGLGLRLIYFSYDVKMKEKGDIPEGYSVSREKKERFSLILESASTNQTSMYLCASSSARDRGPEAFFGQGTRLTVV.

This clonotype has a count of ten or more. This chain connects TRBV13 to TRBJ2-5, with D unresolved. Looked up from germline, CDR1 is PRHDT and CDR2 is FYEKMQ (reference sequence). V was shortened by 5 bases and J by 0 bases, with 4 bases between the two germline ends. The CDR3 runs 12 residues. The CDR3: CASSKYQETQYF. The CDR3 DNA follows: TGTGCCAGCAGCAAGTACCAAGAGACCCAGTACTTC. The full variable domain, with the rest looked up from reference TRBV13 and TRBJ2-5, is AAGVIQSPRHLIKEKRETATLKCYPIPRHDTVYWYQQGPGQDPQFLISFYEKMQSDKGSIPDRFSAQQFSDYHSELNMSSLELGDSALYFCASSKYQETQYFGPGTRLLVL.

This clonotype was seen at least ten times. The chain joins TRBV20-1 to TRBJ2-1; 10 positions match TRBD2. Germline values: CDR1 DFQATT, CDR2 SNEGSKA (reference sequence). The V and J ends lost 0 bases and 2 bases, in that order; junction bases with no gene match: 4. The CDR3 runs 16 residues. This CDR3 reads CSARDRLAGAYNEQFF. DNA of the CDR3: TGCAGTGCTAGAGATCGACTAGCGGGCGCCTACAATGAGCAGTTCTTC.

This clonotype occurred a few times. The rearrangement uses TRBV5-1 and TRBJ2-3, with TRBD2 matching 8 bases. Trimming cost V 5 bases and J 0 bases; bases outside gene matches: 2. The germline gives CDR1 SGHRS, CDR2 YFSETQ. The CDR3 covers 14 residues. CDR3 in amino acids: CASSSGDSTDTQYF. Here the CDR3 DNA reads TGCGCCAGCAGTAGCGGGGATAGCACAGATACGCAGTATTTT.

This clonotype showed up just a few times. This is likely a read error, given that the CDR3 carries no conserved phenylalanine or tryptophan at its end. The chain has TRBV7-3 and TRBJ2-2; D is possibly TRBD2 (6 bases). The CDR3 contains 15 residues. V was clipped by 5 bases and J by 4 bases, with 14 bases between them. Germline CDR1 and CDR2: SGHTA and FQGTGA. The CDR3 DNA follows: TGTGCCAGCAGCGCCGGGGGACGTACCACCGGGGAGCTGTTTCTT. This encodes CASSAGGRTTGELFL.